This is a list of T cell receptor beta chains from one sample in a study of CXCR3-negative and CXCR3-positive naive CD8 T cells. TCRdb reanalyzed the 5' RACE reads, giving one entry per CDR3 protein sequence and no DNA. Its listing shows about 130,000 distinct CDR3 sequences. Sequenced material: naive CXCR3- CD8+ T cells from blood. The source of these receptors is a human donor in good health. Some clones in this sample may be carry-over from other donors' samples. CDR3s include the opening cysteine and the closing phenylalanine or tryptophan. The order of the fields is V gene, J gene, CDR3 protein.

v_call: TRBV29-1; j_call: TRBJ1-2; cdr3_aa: CSVDVIYGYTF
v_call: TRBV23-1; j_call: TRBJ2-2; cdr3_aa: CASSQLPLDQPGELFF
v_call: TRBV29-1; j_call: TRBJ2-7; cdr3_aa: CSAPTNKRQLPIYEQYF
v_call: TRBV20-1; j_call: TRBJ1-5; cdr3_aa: CSAPSRDTNQPQHF
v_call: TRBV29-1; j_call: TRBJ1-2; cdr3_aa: CSVPGDSIGRGYTF
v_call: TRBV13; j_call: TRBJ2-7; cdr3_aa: CASSLWVDPTTGQYF
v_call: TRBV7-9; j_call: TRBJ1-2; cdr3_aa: CASSKAGSYGYTF
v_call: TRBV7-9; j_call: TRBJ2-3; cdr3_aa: CASSSRDDTDTQYF
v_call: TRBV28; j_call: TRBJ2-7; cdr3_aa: CASLPGWRELNEQYF
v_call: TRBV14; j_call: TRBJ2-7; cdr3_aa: CASSQDWDRGLYEQYF
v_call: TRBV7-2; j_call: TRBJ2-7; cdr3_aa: CASSSNGLYLEQYF
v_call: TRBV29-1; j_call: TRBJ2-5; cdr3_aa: CSVELAGGLPQETQYF
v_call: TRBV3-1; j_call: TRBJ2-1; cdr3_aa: CASSQVTEGYNEQFF
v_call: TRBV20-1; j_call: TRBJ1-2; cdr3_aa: CSARDRRGQVYGYTF
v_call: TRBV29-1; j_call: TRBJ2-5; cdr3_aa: CSVQEVIRETQYF
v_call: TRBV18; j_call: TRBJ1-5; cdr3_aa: CASSPIGTGVVNQPQHF